The clone carrying this T cell receptor beta chain turned up a few times. Antigen specificity is unknown. This sample was included in a study of T cells in Graves' hyperthyroidism and ophthalmopathy. Those with hyperthyroidism were 18 to 65 years old, newly diagnosed, and ill for under 2 months. Study-level findings and limits: Before onset, ophthalmopathy was predicted by the model a median roughly six months earlier.

Researchers amplified the TCR beta CDR3 regions from RNA transcripts. Carried out on the TCR CDR3, a first-round RT-PCR used the HTBI primer set. Each CDR3 protein gets one entry after TCRdb re-called the multiplex PCR reads with MiXCR. The sample yields fewer than 550,000 distinct CDR3 sequences, 15% to 18% seen once. Trimming took 5 bases from V and 4 from J; bases not matched to a gene: 6. The CDR3 is made up of 15 amino acids. Germline loops: CDR1 MNHNS, CDR2 SASEGT. This receptor was obtained from a woman aged 18-29 years with Graves' hyperthyroidism. The chain carries TRBV6-1 and TRBJ2-2; 8 bases are shared with TRBD2. The sample was blood. This CDR3 is CASSSRGGLTGELFF. CDR3 DNA sequence: TGTGCCAGCAGTTCCCGGGGGGGGCTCACCGGGGAGCTGTTTTTT.